A selection of T cell receptor beta chains follows, all from one sample in a study of shared clonotypes between healthy human individuals. Sequenced by immunoSEQ multiplex PCR; TCRdb stores in-frame clones only, minus some. Here the sample spans 700,000 to 950,000 clones, 96% being singletons. The sample was naive CD8+ T cells sorted from blood. The origin of the receptors is a man aged 25 to 40 in good health. CDR3s include the opening cysteine and the closing phenylalanine or tryptophan. The order of the fields is D gene, clone size, J gene, V gene, CDR3 protein, CDR3 DNA. D genes are given only for firm matches. A row's size may be missing; if present it is once, few, many or a size class.

D gene: TRBD2
clone size: .
J gene: TRBJ2-7
V gene: TRBV7-9
CDR3 protein: CASSLDGRAFYEQYF
CDR3 DNA: TGTGCCAGCAGCTTAGACGGGAGGGCGTTCTACGAGCAGTACTTC

D gene: .
clone size: once
J gene: TRBJ2-1
V gene: TRBV13
CDR3 protein: CASSLGGTLQFF
CDR3 DNA: TGTGCCAGCAGCTTAGGAGGGACATTGCAGTTCTTC

D gene: .
clone size: .
J gene: TRBJ2-1
V gene: TRBV6-4
CDR3 protein: CASSAGGEWGSNEQFF
CDR3 DNA: TGTGCCAGCAGCGCAGGGGGGGAGTGGGGAAGCAATGAGCAGTTCTTC

D gene: TRBD2
clone size: .
J gene: TRBJ2-1
V gene: TRBV28
CDR3 protein: CASSLDLAGVGYNEQFF
CDR3 DNA: TGTGCCAGCAGTTTGGATCTAGCGGGAGTGGGGTACAATGAGCAGTTCTTC

D gene: TRBD1
clone size: .
J gene: TRBJ2-2
V gene: TRBV7-6
CDR3 protein: CASSPTSGQGITGELFF
CDR3 DNA: TGTGCCAGCAGCCCAACCTCGGGACAGGGTATAACCGGGGAGCTGTTTTTT

D gene: .
clone size: .
J gene: TRBJ2-1
V gene: TRBV4-1
CDR3 protein: CASSQEERVSSYNEQFF
CDR3 DNA: TGCGCCAGCAGCCAAGAAGAGAGGGTCTCCTCCTACAATGAGCAGTTCTTC

D gene: .
clone size: .
J gene: TRBJ2-7
V gene: TRBV27
CDR3 protein: CASSLEGRSYEQYF
CDR3 DNA: TGTGCCAGCAGTTTAGAGGGGCGGTCCTACGAGCAGTACTTC

D gene: .
clone size: .
J gene: TRBJ2-1
V gene: TRBV27
CDR3 protein: CASSPKWGEQFF
CDR3 DNA: TGTGCCAGCAGTCCCAAATGGGGTGAGCAGTTCTTC

D gene: .
clone size: .
J gene: TRBJ2-7
V gene: TRBV28
CDR3 protein: CASSEGVYEQYF
CDR3 DNA: TGTGCCAGCAGCGAGGGTGTCTACGAGCAGTACTTC

D gene: TRBD2
clone size: .
J gene: TRBJ2-1
V gene: TRBV29-1
CDR3 protein: CSVEGLAGLNSYNEQFF
CDR3 DNA: TGCAGCGTTGAAGGACTAGCGGGACTGAACTCCTACAATGAGCAGTTCTTC

D gene: .
clone size: .
J gene: TRBJ1-3
V gene: TRBV6-5
CDR3 protein: CASSYSGSGNTIYF
CDR3 DNA: TGTGCCAGCAGTTACTCGGGTTCTGGAAACACCATATATTTT

D gene: .
clone size: few
J gene: TRBJ1-1
V gene: TRBV6-5
CDR3 protein: CASRKAVNTEAFF
CDR3 DNA: TGTGCCAGCAGAAAGGCGGTAAACACTGAAGCTTTCTTT

D gene: .
clone size: few
J gene: TRBJ2-3
V gene: TRBV27
CDR3 protein: CAAGADTQYF
CDR3 DNA: TGTGCCGCCGGGGCAGATACGCAGTATTTT

D gene: TRBD1
clone size: few
J gene: TRBJ2-2
V gene: TRBV9
CDR3 protein: CASSPGTGDLTGELFF
CDR3 DNA: TGTGCCAGCAGCCCAGGGACAGGGGATTTAACCGGGGAGCTGTTTTTT

D gene: .
clone size: .
J gene: TRBJ2-1
V gene: TRBV6-5
CDR3 protein: CASSYEIFGDEQFF
CDR3 DNA: TGTGCCAGCAGTTACGAGATATTTGGGGATGAGCAGTTCTTC

D gene: .
clone size: .
J gene: TRBJ2-1
V gene: TRBV5-1
CDR3 protein: CASSRGAVSYNEQFF
CDR3 DNA: TGCGCCAGCAGTCGGGGGGCGGTCTCCTACAATGAGCAGTTCTTC

D gene: TRBD1
clone size: .
J gene: TRBJ2-7
V gene: TRBV19
CDR3 protein: CASSYRGAGYEQYF
CDR3 DNA: TGTGCCAGTAGTTACAGGGGGGCAGGCTACGAGCAGTACTTC

D gene: .
clone size: .
J gene: TRBJ2-1
V gene: TRBV28
CDR3 protein: CASSTNFLTRYVNEQFF
CDR3 DNA: TGTGCCAGCAGTACCAATTTTTTGACTCGCTACGTAAATGAGCAGTTCTTC

D gene: .
clone size: .
J gene: TRBJ1-4
V gene: TRBV27
CDR3 protein: CASSPRTDFEKLFF
CDR3 DNA: TGTGCCAGCAGTCCAAGGACAGACTTTGAAAAACTGTTTTTT

D gene: .
clone size: .
J gene: TRBJ2-1
V gene: TRBV7-9
CDR3 protein: CAGRASLGFEQFF
CDR3 DNA: TGTGCCGGGCGGGCTAGCCTAGGCTTTGAGCAGTTCTTC

D gene: .
clone size: .
J gene: TRBJ2-3
V gene: TRBV9
CDR3 protein: CASSVSGSTDTQYF
CDR3 DNA: TGTGCCAGCAGCGTCTCGGGGAGCACAGATACGCAGTATTTT

D gene: .
clone size: .
J gene: TRBJ2-2
V gene: TRBV7-9
CDR3 protein: CASSLVGPGELFF
CDR3 DNA: TGTGCCAGCAGCTTAGTGGGACCCGGGGAGCTGTTTTTT

D gene: .
clone size: .
J gene: TRBJ1-2
V gene: TRBV9
CDR3 protein: CASSVGGESPWGYTF
CDR3 DNA: TGTGCCAGCAGCGTAGGTGGGGAATCTCCTTGGGGCTACACCTTC

D gene: .
clone size: .
J gene: TRBJ2-1
V gene: TRBV11-2
CDR3 protein: CATTGLSSYNEQFF
CDR3 DNA: TGTGCCACGACGGGGTTAAGCTCCTACAATGAGCAGTTCTTC

D gene: .
clone size: .
J gene: TRBJ2-7
V gene: TRBV4-3
CDR3 protein: CASSQEAGTSYEQYF
CDR3 DNA: TGCGCCAGCAGCCAAGAGGCGGGGACCTCCTACGAGCAGTACTTC

D gene: .
clone size: .
J gene: TRBJ2-5
V gene: TRBV18
CDR3 protein: CASSPEEGETQYF
CDR3 DNA: TGTGCCAGCTCACCGGAAGAGGGAGAGACCCAGTACTTC

D gene: .
clone size: .
J gene: TRBJ2-5
V gene: TRBV18
CDR3 protein: CASSPRRAVQETQYF
CDR3 DNA: TGTGCCAGCTCACCTAGGCGAGCGGTGCAAGAGACCCAGTACTTC

D gene: .
clone size: .
J gene: TRBJ1-1
V gene: TRBV5-7
CDR3 protein: CASSPKGRNTEAFF
CDR3 DNA: TGTGCCAGCAGCCCCAAAGGCAGGAACACTGAAGCTTTCTTT

D gene: .
clone size: .
J gene: TRBJ2-2
V gene: TRBV30
CDR3 protein: CAWGYRATGELFF
CDR3 DNA: TGTGCCTGGGGATACAGGGCCACCGGGGAGCTGTTTTTT

D gene: .
clone size: .
J gene: TRBJ1-1
V gene: TRBV28
CDR3 protein: CASSLQGPNTEAFF
CDR3 DNA: TGTGCCAGCAGTTTACAGGGGCCCAACACTGAAGCTTTCTTT

D gene: TRBD1
clone size: .
J gene: TRBJ1-1
V gene: TRBV6-1
CDR3 protein: CASNTQGASEAFF
CDR3 DNA: TGTGCCAGCAATACACAGGGGGCAAGTGAAGCTTTCTTT

D gene: TRBD1
clone size: .
J gene: TRBJ2-6
V gene: TRBV6-1
CDR3 protein: CASSEAPRTGDSYTLSGANVLTF
CDR3 DNA: TGTGCCAGCAGTGAAGCCCCCCGGACAGGGGATTCCTACACTCTATCTGGGGCCAACGTCCTGACTTTC

D gene: .
clone size: .
J gene: TRBJ2-5
V gene: TRBV27
CDR3 protein: CASNLQETQYF
CDR3 DNA: TGTGCCAGCAACCTGCAAGAGACCCAGTACTTC

D gene: TRBD1
clone size: once
J gene: TRBJ2-7
V gene: TRBV27
CDR3 protein: CASTQGAVGEQYF
CDR3 DNA: TGTGCCAGCACGCAGGGGGCGGTCGGCGAGCAGTACTTC

D gene: .
clone size: .
J gene: TRBJ2-3
V gene: TRBV10-3
CDR3 protein: CAISGTKDTQYF
CDR3 DNA: TGTGCCATCAGTGGGACTAAAGATACGCAGTATTTT

D gene: .
clone size: .
J gene: TRBJ2-1
V gene: TRBV11-2
CDR3 protein: CASSPKGPWDSLFYNEQFF
CDR3 DNA: TGTGCCAGCAGCCCCAAGGGACCTTGGGACTCTCTATTTTACAATGAGCAGTTCTTC

D gene: .
clone size: .
J gene: TRBJ1-5
V gene: TRBV29-1
CDR3 protein: CSVEDPGQPQHF
CDR3 DNA: TGCAGCGTTGAAGATCCCGGGCAGCCCCAGCATTTT

D gene: .
clone size: .
J gene: TRBJ2-3
V gene: TRBV28
CDR3 protein: CASTSTEDTQYF
CDR3 DNA: TGTGCCAGCACATCCACCGAAGATACGCAGTATTTT

D gene: TRBD2
clone size: .
J gene: TRBJ2-1
V gene: TRBV9
CDR3 protein: CASSNLAGLLSYNEQFF
CDR3 DNA: TGTGCCAGCAGCAATCTAGCGGGGTTGCTTTCCTACAATGAGCAGTTCTTC

D gene: TRBD1
clone size: .
J gene: TRBJ2-1
V gene: TRBV11-3
CDR3 protein: CASSVGQGAFLDEQFF
CDR3 DNA: TGTGCCAGCAGCGTCGGACAGGGAGCCTTTTTAGATGAGCAGTTCTTC

D gene: .
clone size: once
J gene: TRBJ2-3
V gene: TRBV6-1
CDR3 protein: CASSDGFPDTQYF
CDR3 DNA: TGTGCCAGCAGTGATGGTTTCCCAGATACGCAGTATTTT